This TCR beta chain stems from a study of T cell clones after liver transplantation. CDR1 and CDR2 (germline): SEHNR, FQNEAQ (reference sequence). V lost 5 bases and J lost 5; bases outside the gene matches: 8. This CDR3 spans 14 amino acids. TCRdb's copy holds only in-frame clones and misses some; the assay was immunoSEQ multiplex PCR. The sample lists 72,000 or so clones; roughly 80% were seen once. V gene TRBV7-9 combines with J gene TRBJ2-7; TRBD1 matches 8 bases. Sequenced here: CD4+ T cells from blood, sampled at the 22-month timepoint. This TCR came from a human patient who received a liver transplant. T cells may partly derive from the graft donor. CDR3 nucleotides: TGTGCCAGCAGCCCCCGGACAGGGAGAGACGAGCAGTACTTC. Protein sequence: CASSPRTGRDEQYF.